Listed below are T cell receptor beta chains from one sample, sequenced in a study of cytomegalovirus exposure and HLA in healthy donors. Profiled with immunoSEQ multiplex PCR; TCRdb holds only in-frame clones, not every one. Of some 120,000 clones in the sample, around 81% were seen once. The sample consisted of PBMCs. These receptors all come from a female donor in good health and CMV-seronegative. The CDR3 runs from the conserved cysteine through the conserved F or W. The D gene is left open where the match is weak. For some rows the clone size is stated as once, few or many, or as a class when expanded; others skip it.

J gene	V gene	clone size	D gene	CDR3 DNA	CDR3 protein
TRBJ2-4	TRBV29-1	.	TRBD2	TGCAGCGTTGGGACTAGCGTAAACATTCAGTACTTC	CSVGTSVNIQYF
TRBJ1-1	TRBV11-2	.	.	TGTGCCAGCAGCTTACAGGGCATAGGGCGAGCTTTCTTT	CASSLQGIGRAFF
TRBJ2-5	TRBV7-9	.	TRBD2	TGTGCCAGCAGCTGGACTAGACAAGAGACCCAGTACTTC	CASSWTRQETQYF
TRBJ1-5	TRBV12-5	.	TRBD1	TGTGCTAGTGGTGACAGGGGATATCAGCCCCAGCATTTT	CASGDRGYQPQHF
TRBJ2-7	TRBV2	.	TRBD1	TGTGCCAGCGCCGGACAGGTCGATTCCTACGAGCAGTACTTC	CASAGQVDSYEQYF
TRBJ2-2	TRBV4-1	.	TRBD2	TGCGCCAGCAGCCGACCGGGTCAGTCGGGAGGCCCGAACACCGGGGAGCTGTTTTTT	CASSRPGQSGGPNTGELFF
TRBJ2-1	TRBV2	few	TRBD2	TGTGCCACCAGGGGAGCTAGCGGGGCCTACAATGAGCAGTTCTTC	CATRGASGAYNEQFF
TRBJ1-6	TRBV18	.	.	TGTGCCAGCTCACCTTCACCAGATTCACCCCTCCACTTT	CASSPSPDSPLHF
TRBJ2-2	TRBV5-1	.	.	TGCGCCAGCAGCTTGGGGGGCCGGCTGTTTTTT	CASSLGGRLFF
TRBJ1-3	TRBV2	.	.	TGTGCCAGCAGTGGGGCGGACTACTCTGGAAACACCATATATTTT	CASSGADYSGNTIYF
TRBJ2-3	TRBV29-1	.	.	TGCAGCGTTGGTCGAAAAACTAGCACAGATACGCAGTATTTT	CSVGRKTSTDTQYF
TRBJ1-4	TRBV5-6	.	TRBD1	TGTGCCAGCAGACTTAAGACAGGGGCAATTAATGAAAAACTGTTTTTT	CASRLKTGAINEKLFF
TRBJ2-7	TRBV11-2	once	TRBD2	TGTGCCAGCAGCTTACGGAGGGCGCGGGGGGGCGGCGAGCAGTACTTC	CASSLRRARGGGEQYF
TRBJ2-1	TRBV4-2	.	TRBD2	TGTGCCAGCAGCCAAGAGCGGGGACTAGCGGGATTGAGTGAGCAGTTCTTC	CASSQERGLAGLSEQFF
TRBJ1-1	TRBV19	few	.	TGTGCCAGTAGTACAGGGATTGGAGAAACTGAAGCTTTCTTT	CASSTGIGETEAFF
TRBJ2-7	TRBV2	few	TRBD1	TGTGCCAGCAGGACCCCGGGACAGTCTCATTACGAGCAGTACTTC	CASRTPGQSHYEQYF
TRBJ1-1	TRBV10-2	.	.	TGCGCCAGCAGTCTCAGGGAGGATGAAGCTTTCTTT	CASSLREDEAFF
TRBJ2-2	TRBV19	.	.	TGTGCCACCGGAGAGAACACCGGGGAGCTGTTTTTT	CATGENTGELFF
TRBJ1-4	TRBV25-1	once	.	TGTGCCAGTAGAGGTCCGGCCGGCCGAGAAAAACTGTTTTTT	CASRGPAGREKLFF
TRBJ2-1	TRBV7-2	once	.	TGTGCCAGCAGGAACCTCGGCGGGGGCGGCAGGGAGCAGTTCTTC	CASRNLGGGGREQFF
TRBJ2-1	TRBV9	.	TRBD1	TGTGCCAGCAGCGTACAGGGACAGGGGGGGAATGAGCAGTTCTTC	CASSVQGQGGNEQFF
TRBJ2-1	TRBV5-6	.	TRBD2	TGTGCCAGCAGCTTGGTTGAGGGACTAGCGGGCCTAGAGCAGTTCTTC	CASSLVEGLAGLEQFF